Listed below are T cell receptor beta chains from one sample, sequenced in a study of blood T cell repertoires in COVID-19. TCRdb's copy holds only in-frame clones and misses some; the assay was immunoSEQ multiplex PCR. The sample shows a few hundred thousand clones, approximately 80% of them seen only once. Sequencing used PBMCs or T cells enriched from blood (not recorded which). All receptors come from a man aged 25 to 40 with acute COVID-19. The CDR3 runs from the conserved cysteine through the conserved F or W. A D gene is named only where the DNA matches it firmly. A clone size is listed for some rows: how often the clone was seen (once, few, many), or a class if it is expanded.

13 TRBJ2-7 once - TRBV29-1 CSVLSGGQYEQYF TGCAGCGTTCTTTCGGGGGGCCAGTACGAGCAGTACTTC
13 TRBJ1-1 once - TRBV5-4 CASSPTGTSEAFF TGTGCCAGCAGTCCTACTGGGACATCTGAAGCTTTCTTT
11 TRBJ2-3 - - TRBV10-2 CASTNADTQYF TGCGCCAGCACTAATGCGGATACGCAGTATTTT
14 TRBJ1-2 - TRBD1 TRBV19 CASSMGTGGRGYTF TGTGCCAGTAGTATGGGGACAGGCGGTCGGGGCTACACCTTC
12 TRBJ1-1 once TRBD1 TRBV3-1/TRBV3-2 CASNRQGAEAFF TGTGCCAGCAATCGACAGGGGGCAGAAGCTTTCTTT
16 TRBJ2-7 - - TRBV5-4 CASSPGGGGSSYEQYF TGTGCCAGCAGCCCCGGGGGTGGGGGAAGCTCCTACGAGCAGTACTTC
14 TRBJ2-7 - TRBD2 TRBV6-5 CASSPRTSSYEQYF TGTGCCAGCAGTCCCCGGACTAGCTCCTACGAGCAGTACTTC
18 TRBJ2-2 once TRBD2 TRBV3-1/TRBV3-2 CASSQVLRLAGNTGELFF TGTGCCAGCAGCCAAGTCTTGAGACTAGCGGGCAACACCGGGGAGCTGTTTTTT
17 TRBJ2-5 - TRBD2 TRBV6-4 CASRLCSGGDNKETQYF TGTGCCAGCAGACTATGTAGCGGGGGGGATAATAAAGAGACCCAGTACTTC
15 TRBJ1-5 - - TRBV5-1 CASSLGPGGDQPQHF TGCGCCAGCAGCTTGGGGCCAGGCGGGGATCAGCCCCAGCATTTT
17 TRBJ2-6 - - TRBV7-3 CASSPVVRAPGANVLTF TGTGCCAGCTCCCCTGTCGTCAGGGCCCCTGGGGCCAACGTCCTGACTTTC
15 TRBJ1-1 once - TRBV5-1 CASSPREGMNTEAFF TGCGCCAGCAGCCCTCGGGAAGGGATGAACACTGAAGCTTTCTTT
15 TRBJ2-3 - - TRBV2 CASTFRGGGTDTQYF TGTGCCAGCACTTTTAGAGGGGGGGGCACAGATACGCAGTATTTT
13 TRBJ2-3 - - TRBV15 CATSRAGTDTQYF TGTGCCACCAGCAGAGCGGGCACAGATACGCAGTATTTT
12 TRBJ2-7 - - TRBV28 CASRGRVYEQYF TGTGCCAGCAGAGGCAGGGTCTACGAGCAGTACTTC
15 TRBJ1-2 - - TRBV19 CASSKGQLIYYGYTF TGTGCCAGTAGTAAAGGACAGCTGATCTACTATGGCTACACCTTC
15 TRBJ1-6 - - TRBV19 CASSQGSSYNSPLHF TGTGCCAGTAGCCAAGGGAGCTCCTATAATTCACCCCTCCACTTT
12 TRBJ2-7 few - TRBV30 CAWSVLDSTQYF TGTGCCTGGAGTGTACTCGACAGCACACAGTACTTC
16 TRBJ2-2 - TRBD1 TRBV27 CASRGQGTLNTGELFF TGTGCCAGCAGGGGACAGGGGACCCTGAACACCGGGGAGCTGTTTTTT
15 TRBJ2-7 few - TRBV5-6 CASSSPRGGVYEQYF TGTGCCAGCAGCTCCCCGCGGGGCGGGGTCTACGAGCAGTACTTC
13 TRBJ1-4 once - TRBV7-7 CASSSRGEAKLFF TGTGCCAGCAGCTCCCGAGGGGAGGCAAAACTGTTTTTT
13 TRBJ2-7 - - TRBV11-1 CASSLKGAYEQYF TGTGCCAGCAGCTTGAAGGGGGCCTACGAGCAGTACTTC
14 TRBJ2-2 - TRBD2 TRBV29-1 CSVVAGGNTGELFF TGCAGCGTTGTAGCGGGGGGGAACACCGGGGAGCTGTTTTTT
14 TRBJ2-1 - - TRBV7-3 CASSSGTLNNEQFF TGTGCCAGCAGCTCCGGGACTCTAAACAATGAGCAGTTCTTC
16 TRBJ1-2 - - TRBV6-5 CASSYSVRAGNYGYTF TGTGCCAGCAGTTACTCGGTGCGGGCCGGAAACTATGGCTACACCTTC
12 TRBJ1-2 - TRBD1 TRBV5-1 CASSPDRDGYTF TGCGCCAGCAGCCCGGACAGGGACGGCTACACCTTC
12 TRBJ2-5 - - TRBV5-1 CASSLETGTQYF TGCGCCAGCAGCTTAGAAACCGGGACCCAGTACTTC
15 TRBJ2-2 - - TRBV4-2 CASSQDRAGTGELFF TGTGCCAGCAGCCAAGACAGGGCGGGAACCGGGGAGCTGTTTTTT
14 TRBJ1-2 - - TRBV28 CASSLGPANYGYTF TGTGCCAGCAGTTTAGGGCCAGCTAACTATGGCTACACCTTC
15 TRBJ2-4 - - TRBV4-1 CASSQDEGWGNIQYF TGCGCCAGCAGCCAAGACGAGGGCTGGGGAAACATTCAGTACTTC
13 TRBJ1-5 - - TRBV12-2 CASHGVSIEPQHF TGTGCAAGTCACGGAGTGAGCATCGAGCCCCAGCATTTT
14 TRBJ2-7 - TRBD2 TRBV25-1 CASRGEVGSYEQYF TGTGCCAGTCGGGGGGAGGTCGGCTCCTACGAGCAGTACTTC
17 TRBJ2-2 - - TRBV11-3 CASSSPIGREDTGELFF TGTGCCAGCAGCTCACCAATCGGCAGGGAGGACACCGGGGAGCTGTTTTTT
13 TRBJ1-2 - - TRBV3-1/TRBV3-2 CASSDTGKSGYTF TGTGCCAGCAGCGATACAGGGAAAAGTGGCTACACCTTC
17 TRBJ2-7 - TRBD2 TRBV5-1 CASSLREGGPSLYEQYF TGCGCCAGCAGCCTACGGGAGGGGGGCCCGTCTCTCTACGAGCAGTACTTC
16 TRBJ2-6 once - TRBV7-2 CASSTRAATGANVLTF TGTGCCAGCAGCACCAGGGCAGCTACTGGGGCCAACGTCCTGACTTTC
15 TRBJ2-7 - - TRBV25-1 CASSEPTGFSYEQYF TGTGCCAGCAGTGAACCCACAGGATTCTCCTACGAGCAGTACTTC
16 TRBJ1-5 once - TRBV5-6 CASSSGGGSGNQPQHF TGTGCCAGCAGCTCCGGTGGAGGGTCGGGCAATCAGCCCCAGCATTTT
18 TRBJ2-5 - - TRBV7-9 CASSNSGSRDTDQETQYF TGTGCCAGCAGCAACTCGGGGTCCCGGGACACAGACCAAGAGACCCAGTACTTC
14 TRBJ2-1 - TRBD2 TRBV24-1 CATTTSGGANEQFF TGTGCCACCACCACTAGCGGGGGGGCGAATGAGCAGTTCTTC
14 TRBJ2-2 - - TRBV5-1 CASSSLLGSGELFF TGCGCCAGCAGCTCCTTACTAGGTTCCGGGGAGCTGTTTTTT
11 TRBJ1-2 - - TRBV12-5 CASGLLYGYTF TGTGCTAGTGGTTTGCTCTATGGCTACACCTTC
17 TRBJ2-2 - - TRBV27 CASSFGSGRGITGELFF TGTGCCAGCAGTTTTGGGTCGGGCAGGGGAATAACCGGGGAGCTGTTTTTT
15 TRBJ2-3 - TRBD2 TRBV19 CASSGVAGYRDTQYF TGTGCCAGTAGTGGGGTAGCGGGGTACAGAGATACGCAGTATTTT
16 TRBJ2-7 - - TRBV4-1 CASSQDLTARPYEQYF TGCGCCAGCAGCCAAGATCTGACAGCCCGACCCTACGAGCAGTACTTC
12 TRBJ2-1 - - TRBV6-5 CASSYSNNEQFF TGTGCCAGCAGTTACTCCAACAATGAGCAGTTCTTC
14 TRBJ2-7 - TRBD1 TRBV18 CASSPPGQGYEQYF TGTGCCAGCTCACCGCCGGGACAGGGCTACGAGCAGTACTTC
14 TRBJ1-2 once TRBD1 TRBV5-1 CASSFTGEDYGYTF TGCGCCAGCAGCTTTACAGGGGAAGACTATGGCTACACCTTC
12 TRBJ1-1 few - TRBV7-2 CASGRVNTEAFF TGTGCCAGCGGTCGGGTGAACACTGAAGCTTTCTTT
13 TRBJ1-3 once - TRBV30 CAWEGLSGNTIYF TGTGCCTGGGAGGGACTCTCTGGAAACACCATATATTTT
15 TRBJ2-5 - - TRBV4-1 CASSQEGGAQGTQYF TGCGCCAGCAGCCAAGAGGGGGGAGCCCAGGGGACCCAGTACTTC
14 TRBJ2-1 - - TRBV19 CASSFTGTTGEQFF TGTGCCAGTAGCTTTACGGGTACCACAGGGGAGCAGTTCTTC
14 TRBJ2-1 - TRBD1 TRBV27 CASSLSGTANEQFF TGTGCCAGCAGTTTATCGGGGACAGCCAATGAGCAGTTCTTC
14 TRBJ1-6 - - TRBV19 CASKEKTYNSPLHF TGTGCCAGTAAAGAGAAAACCTATAATTCACCCCTCCACTTT
14 TRBJ1-5 - - TRBV6-1 CASSGATGYQPQHF TGTGCCAGCAGTGGAGCCACAGGGTATCAGCCCCAGCATTTT
11 TRBJ2-5 - TRBD2 TRBV10-3 CAISGGETQYF TGTGCCATCAGCGGGGGGGAGACCCAGTACTTC